The rows below give T cell receptor beta chains drawn from one sample of a study of early T cells in non-severe SARS-CoV-2 infection. Each CDR3 protein is one row after TCRdb ran MiXCR on the 5' RACE reads. The profile covers around 66,000 distinct CDR3 sequences, with around 6.5% appearing a single time and about 3% taken by the ten largest. The material sequenced was whole blood, taken at baseline. These receptors originate from an adult who was a healthcare worker with PCR-confirmed SARS-CoV-2 infection or an uninfected control (not recorded which). CDR3s include the opening cysteine and the closing phenylalanine or tryptophan. A D gene is named only where the DNA matches it firmly. Rows may omit the clone size; those that give it use once, few, many or a size class.

clone_size	j_call	d_call	v_call	cdr3_nt	cdr3_aa
many	TRBJ2-7	TRBD1	TRBV12-3/TRBV12-4	TGTGCCAGCACCCCGGGACAGTTGCTACGGGACGAGCAGTACTTC	CASTPGQLLRDEQYF
many	TRBJ1-2	.	TRBV20-1	TGCAGTGCTAGTTTAGTAAACTATGGCTACACCTTC	CSASLVNYGYTF
many	TRBJ2-5	TRBD1	TRBV20-1	TGCAGTGCCCTAGACAGGGCGGAGACCCAGTACTTC	CSALDRAETQYF
many	TRBJ2-3	.	TRBV18	TGTGCCAGCTCACCTCTGAGCACAGATACGCAGTATTTT	CASSPLSTDTQYF
.	TRBJ1-1	.	TRBV20-1	TGCAGTCCCCATCTTGAACCGGGGGACACTGAAGCTTTCTTT	CSPHLEPGDTEAFF
.	TRBJ2-7	.	TRBV6-2/TRBV6-3	TGTGCCAGCCGAATCTACTCCTACGAGCAGTACTTC	CASRIYSYEQYF
many	TRBJ1-2	.	TRBV10-3	TGTGCCACCGGGTCCGCGACGGGCCATGGCTACACCTTC	CATGSATGHGYTF
many	TRBJ2-7	.	TRBV20-1	TGCAGTGCTAGACCGCGGGACTTCTCCTACGAGCAGTACTTC	CSARPRDFSYEQYF
few	TRBJ2-7	TRBD1	TRBV20-1	TGCAGTGCCCCGGACAGGGGGCTCTACGAGCAGTACTTC	CSAPDRGLYEQYF
many	TRBJ2-1	.	TRBV11-2	TGTGCCAGCAGCTTAGATACAGGGATCTCCTACAATGAGCAGTTCTTC	CASSLDTGISYNEQFF
few	TRBJ2-5	.	TRBV4-1	TGCGCCAGCAGCCTCCGACAGGCCTTTTCGCCCCAAGAGACCCAGTACTTC	CASSLRQAFSPQETQYF
many	TRBJ2-1	.	TRBV10-1	TGCGCCAGTACCAGGGGGGAAGGATTTGAGCGGGACCTGTTCTTC	CASTRGEGFERDLFF
many	TRBJ2-5	TRBD2	TRBV10-3	TGTGCCATCAGGGCTAGCGGGTCCTCGTCAGAGACCCAGTACTTC	CAIRASGSSSETQYF
many	TRBJ2-2	.	TRBV2	TGTGCCAGCAGTCCGGCAGTAGGGGATCCGACCGGGGAGCTGTTTTTT	CASSPAVGDPTGELFF
.	TRBJ1-3	TRBD1	TRBV30	TGTGCCCTGGAGCAGGGGGGCAGGGGTAACACCATATATTTT	CALEQGGRGNTIYF
.	TRBJ2-3	TRBD2	TRBV4-1	TGCGCCAGCAGCCAAGAAGTTCATACTAGCGGCACAGATACGCAGTATTTT	CASSQEVHTSGTDTQYF
.	TRBJ1-1	TRBD1	TRBV7-9	TGTGCCAGCAGTCAGGGGGCAGGGTACACTGAAGCTTTCTTT	CASSQGAGYTEAFF
many	TRBJ2-1	TRBD2	TRBV30	TGTGCCTGGAGTGAAGGACTAGCGAGGAATGAGCAGTTCTTC	CAWSEGLARNEQFF
many	TRBJ2-5	.	TRBV28	TGTGCCAGCAGTAGTCCGGGACTTCCACAAGAGACCCAGTACTTC	CASSSPGLPQETQYF
many	TRBJ1-6	.	TRBV6-1	TGTGCCAGCAGTGAAATGGCAAGCTCACCCCTCCACTTT	CASSEMASSPLHF
many	TRBJ2-7	TRBD1	TRBV7-8	TGTGCCAGCAGCACAGGGACAGGGGGCGAGCAGTACTTC	CASSTGTGGEQYF
few	TRBJ2-5	.	TRBV12-3/TRBV12-4	TGTGCCAGCAGCATACTTAAGTGGGCTGAGCAAGAGACCCAGTACTTC	CASSILKWAEQETQYF
few	TRBJ2-5	TRBD1	TRBV7-6	TGTGCCAGCAGCTGGGGTCGGACAGGGGTCCAAGAGACCCAGTACTTC	CASSWGRTGVQETQYF
many	TRBJ1-1	.	TRBV7-9	TGTGCCAGCAGCTTGGGGGCGCGGGCTGAAGCTTTCTTT	CASSLGARAEAFF
.	TRBJ2-7	TRBD1	TRBV4-3	TGCGCCAGCAGCCGAACGACAGGGGGCTACGAGCAGTACTTC	CASSRTTGGYEQYF
many	TRBJ2-1	.	TRBV5-1	TGCGCCAGCAGCACCCGGGTCCCCATTGAGCAGTTCTTC	CASSTRVPIEQFF
many	TRBJ1-1	.	TRBV27	TGTGCCAGCAGTCGAAAGGGCGTAGGTACTGAAGCTTTCTTT	CASSRKGVGTEAFF
.	TRBJ2-7	.	TRBV5-1	TGCGCCAGCAGCTTTGATTACTACGAGCAGTACTTC	CASSFDYYEQYF
many	TRBJ2-7	.	TRBV20-1	TGCAGTGCTAGAGAGCCAGGGGTGCCCTACGAGCAGTACTTC	CSAREPGVPYEQYF
many	TRBJ2-6	TRBD1	TRBV12-3/TRBV12-4	TGTGCCAGCAGTTTAGAAGGGGGCCCTTTCTCTGGGGCCAACGTCCTGACTTTC	CASSLEGGPFSGANVLTF
few	TRBJ1-2	TRBD1	TRBV4-2	TGTGCCAGCAGCCGCCGGGACAGGGGCGTTTGGGGCTACACCTTC	CASSRRDRGVWGYTF
many	TRBJ2-1	.	TRBV4-1	TGCGCCAGCAGCCAAGAGGACTGGTCCTCAAATGAGCAGTTCTTC	CASSQEDWSSNEQFF
many	TRBJ2-1	.	TRBV19	TGTGCCAGTTCCTCCGTCCGCGGTGAGCAGTTCTTC	CASSSVRGEQFF
many	TRBJ1-1	.	TRBV6-5	TGTGCCAGCTCTCCCGGAGGGGCCGAGGGGAGGACTGAAGCTTTCTTT	CASSPGGAEGRTEAFF
many	TRBJ2-2	.	TRBV7-8	TGTGCCAGCAGCTTAGTTGAAGCCTCGAACACCGGGGAGCTGTTTTTT	CASSLVEASNTGELFF
few	TRBJ2-7	TRBD2	TRBV28	TGTGCCAGCACCCTTCGGGGCGGGAGTTACGAGCAGTACTTC	CASTLRGGSYEQYF
few	TRBJ2-3	.	TRBV20-1	TGCAGTGCTAGAGGTCAAACGGCTACGCAGTATTTT	CSARGQTATQYF
many	TRBJ2-1	.	TRBV19	TGTGCCAGTAGCGGGTACTACAATGAGCAGTTCTTC	CASSGYYNEQFF
many	TRBJ2-1	.	TRBV6-6	TGTGCCAGCAGTTACTCGACAGTTTTCAATGAGCAGTTCTTC	CASSYSTVFNEQFF
many	TRBJ2-7	.	TRBV5-5	TGTGCCAGCAGCTTGGAAAGCAACGAGCAGTACTTC	CASSLESNEQYF
few	TRBJ1-3	.	TRBV7-9	TGTGCCAGCAGCTTGGACCGAAACACCATATATTTT	CASSLDRNTIYF
many	TRBJ2-1	.	TRBV19	TGTGCCAGTATTCAGACCTACAATGAGCAGTTCTTC	CASIQTYNEQFF
many	TRBJ2-1	.	TRBV7-9	TGTGCCAGCTTCGAGGGGTACAATGAGCAGTTCTTC	CASFEGYNEQFF
many	TRBJ1-2	TRBD1	TRBV28	TGTGCCAGCAGTATCGGACAGGCGGGTGGCTACACCTTC	CASSIGQAGGYTF
many	TRBJ1-4	.	TRBV20-1	TGCAGTGCCCGAACGGTCATTGGTGGGGGCGTAGGAGAAAAACTGTTTTTT	CSARTVIGGGVGEKLFF
.	TRBJ1-5	.	TRBV6-5	TGTGCCAGCAGCCGTACCTTGGGGGTACGGCAGCCCCAGCATTTT	CASSRTLGVRQPQHF
many	TRBJ2-3	TRBD2	TRBV12-3/TRBV12-4	TGTGCCAGCAGTACCCCGGGGGGCGGGAGGACAGATACGCAGTATTTT	CASSTPGGGRTDTQYF
many	TRBJ2-7	.	TRBV20-1	TGCAGTGCTAGAGATCTTTCCAGGGGCTACGAGCAGTACTTC	CSARDLSRGYEQYF
.	TRBJ2-1	.	TRBV29-1	TGCAGCGCAGACAGATACAATGAGCAGTTCTTC	CSADRYNEQFF
many	TRBJ2-7	.	TRBV29-1	TGCAGCGTTGAGTTCTCTTCCGAGCAGTACTTC	CSVEFSSEQYF
many	TRBJ1-2	.	TRBV29-1	TGCAGCGTTGAGCAGGGGCGAGTGCATGGCTACACCTTC	CSVEQGRVHGYTF
many	TRBJ1-1	.	TRBV29-1	TGCAGCGGACTTAACACTGAAGCTTTCTTT	CSGLNTEAFF